A single sample gave rise to the 5 T cell receptor beta chains below, sequenced in a study of blood T cell repertoires in COVID-19. Assay used: immunoSEQ multiplex PCR; TCRdb lists only in-frame clones, some missing. Here the sample spans around 50,000 clones, 78% being singletons. The sequenced material came from PBMCs or T cells enriched from blood (not recorded which). Receptors originate from a woman between 45 and 65 years old with acute COVID-19.

J is TRBJ1-2 and V is TRBV7-9, with 7 bases lining up with TRBD1. CDR1 is SEHNR and CDR2 is FQNEAQ in the germline V gene (reference sequence). V was pared by 3 bases and J by 4 bases, with 5 bases of the junction left unmatched. The CDR3 extends over 14 amino acids. The CDR3, as DNA: TGTGCCAGCAGCTTCGAGACAGGGTTCTATGGCTACACCTTC. This codes for CASSFETGFYGYTF.

V and J are TRBV12-3 or TRBV12-4 and TRBJ2-3, with TRBD2 identical over 8 bases. The CDR3 covers 13 residues. The V segment lost 6 bases and the J segment 5 bases; nucleotides outside the gene matches: 4. CDR3 nucleotides: TGTGCCAGCAGGCGGGGGGCCCAAGATACGCAGTATTTT. Translation gives CASRRGAQDTQYF.

The rearrangement links TRBV11-3 to TRBJ2-5; D is uncertain. CDR3 length equals 13 residues. V lost 3 bases, J lost 4 bases, and 9 bases lay in between. The germline V gene encodes CDR1 SGHNT and CDR2 YENEEA. In nucleotides, the CDR3 is TGTGCCAGCAGCTTCCAGGTGGGAGAGACCCAGTACTTC. The encoded protein is CASSFQVGETQYF.

The chain couples TRBV7-9 to TRBJ2-2; 9 bases agree with TRBD2. After removal of 6 bases from V and 6 bases from J, the junction contained 11 bases not matched to a gene. This CDR3 is built from 16 residues. Germline CDR1 SEHNR, CDR2 FQNEAQ (reference sequence). CDR3 bases: TGTGCCAGCAGATCCCCTCTAGCGGGAAAAGCCGGGGAGCTGTTTTTT. This sequence encodes CASRSPLAGKAGELFF.

The chain couples TRBV6-4 to TRBJ2-1, with TRBD2 as a possible D gene (5 bases). V shed 5 bases and J shed 1 base, with 9 bases lying between them. Germline loops: CDR1 MRHNA, CDR2 SNTAGT. The CDR3 totals 14 residues. The chain's CDR3 is CASSPEESYNEQFF. The DNA for the CDR3 is TGTGCCAGCAGTCCGGAGGAGTCCTACAATGAGCAGTTCTTC.